These 4 T cell receptor beta chains originate from one sample sequenced in a study of OX40 agonist ivuxolimab in advanced cancers. The method was immunoSEQ multiplex PCR; TCRdb's version includes in-frame clones alone and lacks a portion of them. The sample yields about 45,000 clones, approximately 82% seen once. This sample comprised CD4+ or CD8+ T cells sorted from blood, obtained in a trial of the OX40 agonist ivuxolimab. Receptors originate from an adult with an advanced solid tumor such as melanoma, head and neck, liver or kidney cancer.

This rearrangement joins TRBV27 to TRBJ2-3; 12 positions agree with TRBD2. The CDR3 is 20 residues long. Germline V gives CDR1 MNHEY, CDR2 SMNVEV (reference sequence). The V segment lost 3 bases and the J segment 6 bases; nucleotides outside the gene matches: 19. The CDR3 nucleotides are TGTGCCAGCAGTTTGGGCAGAGGGGTTCTAGCGGGGGGGAGGCATGATACGCAGTATTTT. It is translated as CASSLGRGVLAGGRHDTQYF.

The chain carries TRBV19 and TRBJ1-5; no definite D call. Germline V lookup: CDR1 LNHDA, CDR2 SQIVND (reference sequence). Trimming took 1 base from V and 5 from J, leaving 3 bases between them. This CDR3 spans 12 amino acids. The DNA of the CDR3 is TGTGCCAGTAGTATAGTGGATCAGCCCCAGCATTTT. Protein product: CASSIVDQPQHF.

This sequence joins TRBV29-1 and TRBJ1-1; 9 bases are a match to TRBD1. Germline CDR1 and CDR2: SQVTM and ANQGSEA. This CDR3 spans 13 amino acids. Trimming cost V 8 bases and J 1 base; bases outside gene matches: 5. CDR3 region: CSTSTGGNTEAFF. In nucleotides, the CDR3 is TGCAGCACATCGACAGGGGGGAACACTGAAGCTTTCTTT.

This clone was seen a few times. The chain recombines TRBV28 with TRBJ1-5; TRBD1 matches at 7 bases. V lost 10 bases to trimming and J lost 3 bases; unmatched junction nucleotides: 3. The CDR3 sequence is 12 residues long. Germline V gives CDR1 MDHEN, CDR2 SYDVKM. CDR3 loop: CAIDRDNQPQHF. CDR3 DNA sequence: TGTGCCATAGACAGGGACAATCAGCCCCAGCATTTT.